A few counts support the clone carrying this T cell receptor beta chain. What it binds is not known. The sample originates from a study of beta chain features in type 1 diabetes. The length of the CDR3 is 15 residues. CDR1 MNHEY and CDR2 SVGAGI come from the germline V gene. J was trimmed by 2 bases and V by 4 bases; bases with no gene match: 8. Reverse transcription of all isolated RNA meant that expressed TCRB transcripts were sequenced. Sequencing used immunoSEQ multiplex PCR; TCRdb keeps in-frame clones, though not all of them. The sample holds roughly 400,000 clones, about 14% seen once. Per donor, one heparinised blood draw averaged about 116 mL. A sort by CD45RO/CCR7/CD25/CD127/CD95/CD27 yielded CD4+ naive, central memory, regulatory and stem cell-like memory cells. Whole-study findings and limits: Any PCR bias toward short templates would affect both groups alike. Within each of all four CD4+ subsets, Type 1 diabetes patients had TCRB CDR3s that were moderately but significantly shorter.

J is TRBJ2-7 and V is TRBV6-5; 7 bases are a match to TRBD1. The sequencing sample was made of naive CD4+ T cells from blood. The source of this sequence is a woman younger than 35 in good health. The CDR3 region has the DNA TGTGCCAGCAGTTCTTTCGGGGACAGTCCCTACGAGCAGTACTTC. Translation gives CASSSFGDSPYEQYF.